This T cell receptor (beta chain) was profiled in a study of cytomegalovirus exposure and HLA in healthy donors. Study-wide context: Unique TCRs numbering roughly 80 million, obtained from HLA-typed donors, made up an early data release. The study's findings and limits: When a later analysis compared HLA-associated TCR beta chains with equally common others, the HLA-associated chains turned out to be more clonally expanded and to have lower generation probabilities. Information on immune exposure was restricted to one variable (CMV serostatus).

As to this clone: Antigen specificity is unknown.

With 60 Vbeta and 13 Jbeta primers, the PCR was carried out. Produced via immunoSEQ multiplex PCR; TCRdb's table is partial and in-frame only. The repertoire holds approximately 150,000 clones, with 70% to 80% as singletons. Material for sequencing was PBMCs. The TCR comes from a man aged 25 to 40 in good health and CMV-seropositive.

The chain's CDR3 is CASSRKQGYEQYF. The CDR3 DNA is TGTGCCAGCAGTAGGAAACAGGGGTACGAGCAGTACTTC. The V and J genes are TRBV27 and TRBJ2-7; 7 bases line up with TRBD1. Germline assignment: CDR1 MNHEY and CDR2 SMNVEV (reference sequence). CDR3 length: 13 residues. J was trimmed by 4 bases and V by 5 bases; bases with no gene match: 5.